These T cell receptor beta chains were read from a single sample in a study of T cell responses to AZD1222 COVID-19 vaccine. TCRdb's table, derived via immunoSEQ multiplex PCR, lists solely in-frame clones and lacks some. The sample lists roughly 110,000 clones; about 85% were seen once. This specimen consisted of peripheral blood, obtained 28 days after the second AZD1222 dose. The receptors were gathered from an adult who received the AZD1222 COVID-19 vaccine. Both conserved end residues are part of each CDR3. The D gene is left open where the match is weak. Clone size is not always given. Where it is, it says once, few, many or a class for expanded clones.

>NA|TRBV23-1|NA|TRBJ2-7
CASSLTHPYEQYF
TGCGCCAGCAGTCTTACCCACCCCTACGAGCAGTACTTC
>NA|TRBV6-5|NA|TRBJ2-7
CASSYLGVGEQYF
TGTGCCAGCAGTTACTTAGGGGTAGGCGAGCAGTACTTC
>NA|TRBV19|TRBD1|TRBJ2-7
CASSTGQSGSYEQYF
TGTGCCAGTAGTACGGGACAGTCAGGCTCCTACGAGCAGTACTTC
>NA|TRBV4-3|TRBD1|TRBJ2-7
CASSQETGTSEQYF
TGCGCCAGCAGCCAAGAGACAGGGACCTCGGAGCAGTACTTC
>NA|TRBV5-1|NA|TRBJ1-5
CASSLGSDQPQHF
TGCGCCAGCAGCTTGGGGTCTGATCAGCCCCAGCATTTT
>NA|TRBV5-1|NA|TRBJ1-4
CASSSGTLLGTNEKLFF
TGCGCCAGCAGCTCTGGGACATTGCTGGGAACTAATGAAAAACTGTTTTTT
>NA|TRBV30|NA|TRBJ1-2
CAWTTNYGYTF
TGTGCCTGGACAACAAACTATGGCTACACCTTC
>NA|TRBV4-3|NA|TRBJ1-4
CASSPVSMGGLNEKLFF
TGCGCCAGCAGCCCAGTGTCAATGGGTGGGCTAAATGAAAAACTGTTTTTT
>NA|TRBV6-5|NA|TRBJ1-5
CASSVYPTRNQPQHF
TGTGCCAGCAGCGTCTATCCCACCCGCAATCAGCCCCAGCATTTT
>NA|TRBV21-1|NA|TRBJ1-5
CASSKALRGLVYQPQHF
TGTGCCAGCAGCAAAGCTCTCCGGGGGCTAGTGTATCAGCCCCAGCATTTT
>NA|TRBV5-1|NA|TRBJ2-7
CASSLDVYEQYF
TGCGCCAGCAGCTTGGATGTATACGAGCAGTACTTC
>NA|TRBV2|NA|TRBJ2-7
CASSDGVIYEQYF
TGTGCCAGCAGTGATGGCGTAATCTACGAGCAGTACTTC
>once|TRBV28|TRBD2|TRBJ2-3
CASSPTSSGGTHTQYF
TGTGCCAGCAGTCCCACCTCCAGCGGGGGGACCCATACGCAGTATTTT
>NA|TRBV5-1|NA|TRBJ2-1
CASSLETGDNEQFF
TGCGCCAGCAGCTTGGAAACGGGAGACAATGAGCAGTTCTTC
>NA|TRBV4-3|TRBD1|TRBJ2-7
CASSQVTPGDRHFPYEQYF
TGCGCCAGCAGCCAAGTTACCCCCGGGGACAGGCACTTTCCCTACGAGCAGTACTTC
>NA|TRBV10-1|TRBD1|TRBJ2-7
CASRGTGGKSHPLAYEQYF
TGCGCCAGCAGGGGGACAGGGGGCAAATCCCATCCCCTCGCCTACGAGCAGTACTTC
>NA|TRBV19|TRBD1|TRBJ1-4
CASSPLGTGGEKLFF
TGTGCCAGTAGTCCTTTAGGGACAGGGGGCGAAAAACTGTTTTTT
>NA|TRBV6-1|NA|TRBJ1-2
CASSEAVAGGNYGYTF
TGTGCCAGCAGTGAAGCGGTGGCAGGAGGGAACTATGGCTACACCTTC
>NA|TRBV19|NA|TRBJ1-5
CASSIGSRSQPQHF
TGTGCCAGTAGTATTGGCAGTCGTTCTCAGCCCCAGCATTTT
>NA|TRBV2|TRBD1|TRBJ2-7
CASSSHRGPGEQYF
TGTGCCAGCAGTTCTCATAGGGGGCCCGGCGAGCAGTACTTC
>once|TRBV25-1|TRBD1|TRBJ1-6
CASREHPGQANSPLHF
TGTGCCAGCAGAGAACATCCGGGACAGGCCAATTCACCCCTCCACTTT
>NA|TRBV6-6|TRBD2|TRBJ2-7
CASSKGLAGNSYEQYF
TGTGCCAGCAGTAAGGGACTAGCGGGGAACTCCTACGAGCAGTACTTC